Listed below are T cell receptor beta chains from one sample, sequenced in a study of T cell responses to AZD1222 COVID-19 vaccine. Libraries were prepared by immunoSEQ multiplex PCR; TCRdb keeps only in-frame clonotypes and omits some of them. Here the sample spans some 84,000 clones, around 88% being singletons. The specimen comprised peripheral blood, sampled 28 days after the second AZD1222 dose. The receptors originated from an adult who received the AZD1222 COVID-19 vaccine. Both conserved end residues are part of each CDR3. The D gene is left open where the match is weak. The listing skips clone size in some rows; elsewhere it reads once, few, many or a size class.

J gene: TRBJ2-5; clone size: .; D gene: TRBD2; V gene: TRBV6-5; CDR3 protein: CASNPAGQETQYF; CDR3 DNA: TGTGCCAGCAACCCAGCGGGGCAAGAGACCCAGTACTTC
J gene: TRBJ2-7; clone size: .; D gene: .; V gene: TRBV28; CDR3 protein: CATLGQSYYEQYF; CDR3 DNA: TGTGCCACCTTAGGACAGAGCTACTACGAGCAGTACTTC
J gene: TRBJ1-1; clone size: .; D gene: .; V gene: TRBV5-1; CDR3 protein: CASSLAPAGPVIEAFF; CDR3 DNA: TGCGCCAGCAGCTTAGCCCCCGCAGGGCCCGTAATAGAAGCTTTCTTT
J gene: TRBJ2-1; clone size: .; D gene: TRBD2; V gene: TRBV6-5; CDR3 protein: CASNGLAGVQMQFF; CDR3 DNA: TGTGCCAGCAATGGACTAGCGGGGGTCCAAATGCAGTTCTTC
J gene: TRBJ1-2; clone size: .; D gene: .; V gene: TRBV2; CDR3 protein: CASSDRSGRHTF; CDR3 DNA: TGTGCCAGCAGTGATAGATCGGGCAGGCACACCTTC
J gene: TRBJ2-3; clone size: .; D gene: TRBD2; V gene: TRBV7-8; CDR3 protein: CASLQAGAGADTQYF; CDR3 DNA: TGTGCCAGCTTGCAAGCGGGAGCCGGGGCAGATACGCAGTATTTT
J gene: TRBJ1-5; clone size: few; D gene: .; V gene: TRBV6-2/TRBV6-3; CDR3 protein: CASSLQGPNQPQHF; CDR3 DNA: TGTGCCAGCAGTTTGCAGGGACCTAATCAGCCCCAGCATTTT
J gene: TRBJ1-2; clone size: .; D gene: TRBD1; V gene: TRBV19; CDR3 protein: CASKGAGVPYGYTF; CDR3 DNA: TGTGCCAGTAAGGGGGCGGGGGTACCCTATGGCTACACCTTC
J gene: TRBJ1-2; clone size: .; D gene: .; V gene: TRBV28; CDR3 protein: CASSLNLPDPNYGYTF; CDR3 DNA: TGTGCCAGCAGTTTAAATCTCCCGGATCCTAACTATGGCTACACCTTC
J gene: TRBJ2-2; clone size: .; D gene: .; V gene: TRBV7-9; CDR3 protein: CASSLTEGQAVNTGELFF; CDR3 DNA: TGTGCCAGCAGCTTAACGGAGGGGCAGGCAGTAAACACCGGGGAGCTGTTTTTT
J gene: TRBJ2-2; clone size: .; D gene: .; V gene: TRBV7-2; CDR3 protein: CASSLVKNGELFF; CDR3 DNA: TGTGCCAGCAGCTTAGTTAAGAACGGGGAGCTGTTTTTT
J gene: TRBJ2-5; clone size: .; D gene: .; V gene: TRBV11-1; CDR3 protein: CASSLRSEGETQYF; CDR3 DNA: TGTGCCAGCAGCTTAAGGTCCGAAGGGGAGACCCAGTACTTC
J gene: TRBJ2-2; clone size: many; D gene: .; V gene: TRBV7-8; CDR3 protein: CASAGRAPELFF; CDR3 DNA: TGTGCCAGCGCGGGCAGGGCCCCGGAGCTGTTTTTT
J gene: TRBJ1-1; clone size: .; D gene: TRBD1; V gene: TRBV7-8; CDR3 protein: CASSHRQGVRTEAFF; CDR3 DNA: TGTGCCAGCAGCCACCGACAGGGGGTCAGAACTGAAGCTTTCTTT
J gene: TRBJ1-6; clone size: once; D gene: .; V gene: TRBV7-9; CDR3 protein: CASSLENSPLHF; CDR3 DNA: TGTGCCAGCAGCTTGGAGAATTCACCCCTCCACTTT
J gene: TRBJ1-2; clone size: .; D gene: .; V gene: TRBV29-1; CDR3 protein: CSARFQGYGYTF; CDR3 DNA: TGCAGCGCCCGCTTTCAAGGCTATGGCTACACCTTC
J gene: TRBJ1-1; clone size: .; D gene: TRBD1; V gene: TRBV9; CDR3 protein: CASSDGQGTEAFF; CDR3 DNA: TGTGCCAGCAGCGACGGACAGGGGACTGAAGCTTTCTTT
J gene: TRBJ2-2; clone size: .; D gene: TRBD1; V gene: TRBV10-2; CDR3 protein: CASSETGGKREIPGELFF; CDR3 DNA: TGCGCCAGCAGTGAGACAGGGGGCAAAAGGGAGATTCCCGGGGAGCTGTTTTTT
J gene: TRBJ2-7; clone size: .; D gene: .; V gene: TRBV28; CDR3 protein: CASTSYRVGEQYF; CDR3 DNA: TGTGCCAGCACCTCATACCGGGTCGGCGAGCAGTACTTC
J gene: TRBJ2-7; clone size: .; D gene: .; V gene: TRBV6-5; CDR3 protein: CASSYSGREQYF; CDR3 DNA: TGTGCCAGCAGTTACTCAGGAAGAGAGCAGTACTTC
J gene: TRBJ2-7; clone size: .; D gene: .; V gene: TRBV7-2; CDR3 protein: CASSLLGVGSYEQYF; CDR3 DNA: TGTGCCAGCAGCTTACTCGGGGTGGGGTCCTACGAGCAGTACTTC
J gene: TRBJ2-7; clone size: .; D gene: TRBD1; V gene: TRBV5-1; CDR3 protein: CASSLGQGDEQYF; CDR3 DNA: TGCGCCAGCAGCTTAGGGCAGGGGGACGAGCAGTACTTC
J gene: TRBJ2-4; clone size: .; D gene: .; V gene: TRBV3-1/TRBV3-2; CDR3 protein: CASSQDPCPPTDIQYF; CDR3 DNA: TGTGCCAGCAGCCAAGATCCTTGTCCCCCGACTGACATTCAGTACTTC